The 9 T cell receptor beta chains below come from one sample, sequenced in a study of T cell responses to AZD1222 COVID-19 vaccine. Only in-frame clones appear in the TCRdb table, and some are missing; sequencing was by immunoSEQ multiplex PCR. The sample shows around 120,000 clones, approximately 88% of them seen only once. Source: peripheral blood, taken on day 0 of AZD1222 vaccination. These receptors all come from an adult in good health.

The chain combines TRBV9 with TRBJ2-2; maybe TRBD1 (5 bases). Germline CDR1 SGDLS, CDR2 YYNGEE. The ends were cut back, 0 bases at V and 1 base at J, with 10 bases in the middle. This CDR3 has 16 residues. The CDR3: CASSVGGAKNTGELFF. DNA for the CDR3: TGTGCCAGCAGCGTAGGTGGGGCGAAGAACACCGGGGAGCTGTTTTTT.

The J gene is TRBJ2-5, the V gene TRBV7-2, with 7 positions matching TRBD1. Germline CDR1 SGHTA, CDR2 FQGNSA. This CDR3 comprises 13 residues. With 4 bases clipped from V and 4 bases from J, the junction kept 3 bases outside the gene matches. CDR3 residues: CASSSGGRETQYF. DNA for the CDR3: TGTGCCAGCAGCTCAGGGGGTAGAGAGACCCAGTACTTC.

The rearrangement uses TRBV7-3 and TRBJ2-3, with 8 bases matching TRBD2. This CDR3 spans 16 amino acids. V trimming: 2 bases; J trimming: 5 bases; junction bases outside the gene matches: 9. In germline, CDR1 is SGHTA, CDR2 FQGTGA. The CDR3, as DNA: TGTGCCAGCAGCTTACTCTCGGGGGGGCCGTTAGATACGCAGTATTTT. Its translation: CASSLLSGGPLDTQYF.

The gene calls are TRBV24-1 and TRBJ1-5; 9 bases are shared with TRBD1. V shed 5 bases and J 1 base; nucleotides not matched to a gene: 5. Germline-derived CDR1 and CDR2 are KGHDR and SFDVKD. The CDR3 runs 16 residues. CDR3 amino acids: CATSASGQGSNQPQHF. DNA for the CDR3: TGTGCCACCAGTGCGTCGGGACAGGGAAGCAATCAGCCCCAGCATTTT.

The genes are TRBV19 and TRBJ1-3; D may be TRBD1 (6 bases). V shed 7 bases and J shed 4 bases, with 11 bases lying between them. The CDR3 covers 13 residues. The V gene's germline CDR1 is LNHDA and CDR2 SQIVND (reference sequence). The CDR3 nucleotides are TGTGCCAGTACCGTGGACAGAGGAAACACCATATATTTT. Translating it yields CASTVDRGNTIYF.

This chain links TRBV9 with TRBJ1-6; D is uncertain. CDR3 length equals 14 residues. Trimming cost V 8 bases and J 5 bases, with 14 bases left between them. Germline CDR1 reads SGDLS; CDR2 reads YYNGEE. This chain's CDR3 is CASRNSANNSPLHF. Written as DNA, the CDR3 is TGTGCCAGTAGGAATTCAGCGAATAATTCACCCCTCCACTTT.

This sequence joins TRBV28 and TRBJ2-7; 12 bases are shared with TRBD1. The CDR3 is 19 residues long. Unmatched junction bases numbered 18, after V lost 5 bases and J lost 4 bases. Germline CDR1 MDHEN, CDR2 SYDVKM. The CDR3 sequence is CASSESGSRGTGGRYEQYF. The CDR3 DNA is TGTGCCAGCAGTGAGTCTGGGAGTAGGGGGACAGGGGGCCGTTACGAGCAGTACTTC.

The chain is built from TRBV19 and TRBJ1-4; D remains unclear. The CDR3 sequence is 15 residues long. The germline V gene encodes CDR1 LNHDA and CDR2 SQIVND (reference sequence). The V and J ends lost 6 bases and 0 bases respectively, with 11 bases between them. CDR3 DNA sequence: TGTGCCAGTAGCCCACGACCTTCAACTAATGAAAAACTGTTTTTT. As protein: CASSPRPSTNEKLFF.

This clone is a singleton in its sample. This chain connects TRBV10-2 to TRBJ2-3, with TRBD2 matching 8 bases. V lost 7 bases and J lost 5; bases outside the gene matches: 11. CDR3 length equals 15 residues. CDR1 and CDR2 (germline): WSHSY, SAAADI. Here the CDR3 DNA reads TGCGCCAGCAATCGGGGGGGGGCTCAGGGAGATACGCAGTATTTT. This gives the protein CASNRGGAQGDTQYF.